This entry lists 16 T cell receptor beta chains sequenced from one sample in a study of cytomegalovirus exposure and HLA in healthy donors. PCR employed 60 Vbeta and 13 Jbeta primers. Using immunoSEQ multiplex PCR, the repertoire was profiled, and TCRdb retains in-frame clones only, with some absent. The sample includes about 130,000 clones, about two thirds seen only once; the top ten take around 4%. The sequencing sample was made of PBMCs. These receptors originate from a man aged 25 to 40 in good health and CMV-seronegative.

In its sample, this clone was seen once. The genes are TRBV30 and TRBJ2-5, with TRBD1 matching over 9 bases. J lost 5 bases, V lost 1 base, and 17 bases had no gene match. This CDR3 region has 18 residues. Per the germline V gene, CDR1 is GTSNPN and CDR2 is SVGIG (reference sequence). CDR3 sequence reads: CAWSEDLPRTGDWETQYF. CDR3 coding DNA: TGTGCCTGGAGTGAAGACCTACCGAGGACAGGGGATTGGGAGACCCAGTACTTC. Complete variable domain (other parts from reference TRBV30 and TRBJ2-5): SQTIHQWPATLVQPVGSPLSLECTVEGTSNPNLYWYRQAAGRGLQLLFYSVGIGQISSEVPQNLSASRPQDRQFILSSKKLLLSDSGFYLCAWSEDLPRTGDWETQYFGPGTRLLVL.

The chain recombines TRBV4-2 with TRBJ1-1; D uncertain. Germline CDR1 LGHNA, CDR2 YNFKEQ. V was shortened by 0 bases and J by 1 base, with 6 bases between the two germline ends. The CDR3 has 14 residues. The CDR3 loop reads CASSQELENTEAFF. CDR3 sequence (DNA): TGTGCCAGCAGCCAAGAATTAGAGAACACTGAAGCTTTCTTT.

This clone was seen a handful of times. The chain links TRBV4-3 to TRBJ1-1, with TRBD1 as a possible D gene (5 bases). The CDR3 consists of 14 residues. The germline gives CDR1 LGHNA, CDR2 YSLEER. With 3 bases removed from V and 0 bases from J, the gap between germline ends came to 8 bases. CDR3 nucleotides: TGCGCCAGCAGCCAGACAGCCATGAACACTGAAGCTTTCTTT. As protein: CASSQTAMNTEAFF.

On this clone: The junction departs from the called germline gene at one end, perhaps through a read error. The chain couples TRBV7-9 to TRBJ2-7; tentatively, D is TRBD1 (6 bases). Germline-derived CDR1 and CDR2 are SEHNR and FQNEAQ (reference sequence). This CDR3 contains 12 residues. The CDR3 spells CSSSFTGFEQYF. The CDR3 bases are TGTTCCAGCAGCTTCACAGGGTTTGAGCAGTACTTC. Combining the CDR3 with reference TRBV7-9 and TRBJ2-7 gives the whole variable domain DTGVSQNPRHKITKRGQNVTFRCDPISEHNRLYWYRQTLGQGPEFLTYFQNEAQLEKSRLLSDRFSAERPKGSFSTLEIQRTEQGDSAMYLCSSSFTGFEQYFGPGTRLTVT.

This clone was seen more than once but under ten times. The CDR3 here is CASGLGTPGRGGLYNEQFF. In nucleotides, the CDR3 is TGTGCTAGTGGTTTGGGGACCCCAGGGCGGGGGGGCCTATACAATGAGCAGTTCTTC. The V call is TRBV12-5, the J call TRBJ2-1; the match to TRBD2 covers 9 bases. This CDR3 has 19 residues. Germline lookup yields CDR1 LGHNT and CDR2 FRNRAP. V lost 1 base and J lost 4; bases outside the gene matches: 14.

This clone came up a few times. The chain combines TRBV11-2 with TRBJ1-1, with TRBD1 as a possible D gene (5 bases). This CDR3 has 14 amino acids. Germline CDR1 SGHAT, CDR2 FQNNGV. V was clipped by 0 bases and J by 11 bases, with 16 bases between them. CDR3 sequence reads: CASSLDGRGSGAFF. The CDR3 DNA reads TGTGCCAGCAGCTTAGATGGGAGGGGTTCTGGGGCTTTCTTT. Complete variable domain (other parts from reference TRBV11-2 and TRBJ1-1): EAGVAQSPRYKIIEKRQSVAFWCNPISGHATLYWYQQILGQGPKLLIQFQNNGVVDDSQLPKDRFSAERLKGVDSTLKIQPAKLEDSAVYLCASSLDGRGSGAFFGQGTRLTVV.

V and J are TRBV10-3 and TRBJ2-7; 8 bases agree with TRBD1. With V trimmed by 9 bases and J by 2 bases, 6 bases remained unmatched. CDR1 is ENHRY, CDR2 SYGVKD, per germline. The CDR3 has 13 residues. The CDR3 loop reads CAIGTGETYEQYF. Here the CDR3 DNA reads TGTGCCATTGGGACAGGAGAAACCTACGAGCAGTACTTC.

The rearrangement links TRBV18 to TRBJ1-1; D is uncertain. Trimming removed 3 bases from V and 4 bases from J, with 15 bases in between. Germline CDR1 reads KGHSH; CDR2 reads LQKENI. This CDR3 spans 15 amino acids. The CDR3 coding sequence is TGTGCCAGCTCACCGGTATCGGGGTCCGGCACTGAAGCTTTCTTT. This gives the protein CASSPVSGSGTEAFF.

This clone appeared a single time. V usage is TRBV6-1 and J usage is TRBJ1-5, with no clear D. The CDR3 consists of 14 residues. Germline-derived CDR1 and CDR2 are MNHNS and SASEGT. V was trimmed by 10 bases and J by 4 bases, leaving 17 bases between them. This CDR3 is CAILRTGGNQPQHF. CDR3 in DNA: TGTGCCATCCTCCGAACGGGAGGTAATCAGCCCCAGCATTTT.

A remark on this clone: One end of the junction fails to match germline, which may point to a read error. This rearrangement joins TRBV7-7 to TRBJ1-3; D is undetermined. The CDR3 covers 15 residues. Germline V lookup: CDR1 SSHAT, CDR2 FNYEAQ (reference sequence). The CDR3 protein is CASSQAAGYGNTIYF. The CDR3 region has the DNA TGTGCTAGCAGCCAAGCGGCCGGGTATGGAAACACCATATATTTT.

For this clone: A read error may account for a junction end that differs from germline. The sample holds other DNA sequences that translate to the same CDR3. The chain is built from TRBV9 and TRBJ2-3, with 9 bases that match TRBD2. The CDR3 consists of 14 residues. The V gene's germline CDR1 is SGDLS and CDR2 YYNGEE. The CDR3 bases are TGTGCCAGCAGCGTTAGCGGGGGAGAGGATACACAGTATTTT. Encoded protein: CASSVSGGEDTQYF.

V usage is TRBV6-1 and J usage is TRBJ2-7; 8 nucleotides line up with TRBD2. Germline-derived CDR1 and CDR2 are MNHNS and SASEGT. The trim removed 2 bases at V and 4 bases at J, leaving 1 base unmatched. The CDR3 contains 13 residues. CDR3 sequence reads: CASSELAGYEQYF. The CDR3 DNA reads TGTGCCAGCAGTGAACTAGCGGGTTACGAGCAGTACTTC.

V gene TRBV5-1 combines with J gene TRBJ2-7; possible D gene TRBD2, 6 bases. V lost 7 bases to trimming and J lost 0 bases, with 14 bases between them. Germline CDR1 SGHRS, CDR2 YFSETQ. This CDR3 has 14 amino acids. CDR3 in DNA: TGCGCCAGCCCCTCCGGAGGGGCCTCCTACGAGCAGTACTTC. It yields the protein CASPSGGASYEQYF.

This CDR3 is CASSQGTGTNYGYTF. CDR3 nucleotides: TGCGCCAGCAGCCAAGGGACAGGCACTAACTATGGCTACACCTTC. The J gene is TRBJ1-2, the V gene TRBV5-1; 8 bases are shared with TRBD1. This CDR3 is built from 15 residues. Trimming at V came to 4 bases and at J to 0 bases, leaving 5 bases not matched to a gene. Germline-derived CDR1 and CDR2 are SGHRS and YFSETQ.

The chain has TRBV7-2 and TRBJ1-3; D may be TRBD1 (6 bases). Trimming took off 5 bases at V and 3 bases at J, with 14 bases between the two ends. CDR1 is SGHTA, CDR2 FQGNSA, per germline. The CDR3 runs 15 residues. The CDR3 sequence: CASSRGGGDGNTIYF. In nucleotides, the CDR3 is TGTGCCAGCAGCAGAGGAGGGGGGGATGGAAACACCATATATTTT.

CDR3 protein: CASRVQGGNTEAFF. The CDR3, as DNA: TGTGCCAGCAGGGTACAGGGGGGGAACACTGAAGCTTTCTTT. V is TRBV5-6 and J is TRBJ1-1; 8 bases line up with TRBD1. V trimming: 5 bases; J trimming: 1 base; junction bases outside the gene matches: 4. Per germline, CDR1 SGHDT and CDR2 YYEEEE. This CDR3 is 14 amino acids long.